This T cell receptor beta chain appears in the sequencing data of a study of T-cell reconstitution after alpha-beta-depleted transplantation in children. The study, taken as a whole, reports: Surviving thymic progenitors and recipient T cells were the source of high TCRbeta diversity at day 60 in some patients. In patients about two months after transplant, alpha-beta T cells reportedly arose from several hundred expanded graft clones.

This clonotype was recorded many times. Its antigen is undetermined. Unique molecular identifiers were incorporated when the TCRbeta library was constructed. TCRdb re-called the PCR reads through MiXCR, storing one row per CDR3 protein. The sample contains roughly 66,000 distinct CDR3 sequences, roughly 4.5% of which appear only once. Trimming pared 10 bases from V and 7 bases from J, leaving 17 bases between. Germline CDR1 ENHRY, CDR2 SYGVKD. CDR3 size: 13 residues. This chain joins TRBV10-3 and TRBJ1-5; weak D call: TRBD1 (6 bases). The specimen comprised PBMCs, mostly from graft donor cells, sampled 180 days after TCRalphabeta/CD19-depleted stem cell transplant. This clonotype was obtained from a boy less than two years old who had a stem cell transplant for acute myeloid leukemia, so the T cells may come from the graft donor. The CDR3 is CATRTVGGQPQHF. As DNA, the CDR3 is TGTGCCACCCGGACCGTAGGGGGACAGCCCCAGCATTTT.